This T cell receptor (beta chain) was identified during a study of human T cells and chemical hapten exposure. Study in general: From small differences in pooled library volume came most of the variation in per-sample TCR yields.

Germline V CDR1 and CDR2: SGHTA, FQGTGA. J was trimmed by 7 bases and V by 5 bases; bases with no gene match: 6. CDR3 length: 13 amino acids. This clonotype was found a few times. Its antigen remains unknown. The library tagged individual cDNA molecules with unique molecular identifiers. Study processing details: TCRs per sample had a median of roughly 96,000 and ranged from about 23,224 to 690,600. TCRdb called the reads again in MiXCR, with one record for every CDR3 protein. TCRdb's processing, not the authors', yielded these V and J calls. The table lists roughly 120,000 distinct CDR3 sequences, over 7% of them singletons, with more than 1.3% in the top ten. Study findings and constraints: The study found that DPC sensitization did not change TCRs above 1 in 1000 frequency.

Unfractionated whole blood yielded the extracted total RNA. The V and J genes are TRBV7-3 and TRBJ2-7; 9 bases fit TRBD1. Material for sequencing was whole blood. This receptor was obtained from a human donor in good health. Some clones in this sample may be carry-over from other donors' samples. CDR3 loop: CASSEQGAGEQYF. The DNA for the CDR3 is TGTGCCAGCAGCGAACAGGGGGCCGGGGAGCAGTACTTC.